This T cell receptor (beta chain) comes out of a study of identical twins. Through template switching, a universal primer site was introduced, and the cDNA contained unique molecular identifiers. One entry per CDR3 protein, called by TCRdb with MiXCR from the 5' RACE reads. The sample has 450,000 or so distinct CDR3 sequences, 14% seen once. This clonotype was observed many times. Its target is unknown. Study-wide results and caveats: Carriage of fewer insertions was seen in abundant cord blood beta clonotypes, whereas memory repertoires showed none.

CDR3 size: 15 residues. Germline lookup yields CDR1 SGHTA and CDR2 FQGNSA. V was clipped by 4 bases and J by 7 bases, with 18 bases between them. This sample was shared with a second study, whose subject was yellow fever vaccine responses in identical twins.

Sequenced material: CD4+ T cells sorted from blood. The chain has TRBV7-2 and TRBJ2-3, with D possibly TRBD2 on 6 matching bases. This clonotype was sampled from a woman aged 18-29 years in good health. CDR3 loop: CASSSRRESRHTQYF. The CDR3 DNA sequence: TGTGCCAGCAGCTCAAGACGGGAGTCCCGCCATACGCAGTATTTT.